A selection of T cell receptor beta chains follows, all from one sample in a study of T-cell reconstitution after alpha-beta-depleted transplantation in children. TCRdb processed the PCR reads anew with MiXCR; each CDR3 protein has one entry. Altogether fewer than 350,000 distinct CDR3 sequences are present, approximately 10% being singletons, with the ten largest covering 23%. The source was peripheral blood, collected 180 days after TCRalphabeta/CD19-depleted stem cell transplant. These receptors all stem from a male patient aged 2-15 years who had a stem cell transplant for chronic granulomatous disease, so the T cells may come from the graft donor. Each CDR3 is given with its conserved first and last residue. Fields, in order: clone size, D gene, V gene, J gene, CDR3 length, CDR3 protein, CDR3 DNA. The D gene is left open where the match is weak. A clone size is listed for some rows: how often the clone was seen (once, few, many), or a class if it is expanded.

>many|.|TRBV29-1|TRBJ2-2|13
CSVLGGNTGELFF
TGCAGCGTTCTGGGCGGGAACACCGGGGAGCTGTTTTTT
>many|.|TRBV28|TRBJ2-7|12
CASGPTSYEQYF
TGTGCCAGCGGGCCGACGTCCTACGAGCAGTACTTC
>many|.|TRBV4-1|TRBJ1-3|16
CASSQRATGFGNTIYF
TGCGCCAGCAGCCAAAGAGCAACAGGTTTTGGAAACACCATATATTTT
>many|TRBD2|TRBV10-3|TRBJ2-7|16
CAISESGLATSYEQYF
TGTGCCATCAGTGAGTCGGGACTAGCGACCTCCTACGAGCAGTACTTC
>many|.|TRBV5-1|TRBJ2-5|13
CASSPGRQETQYF
TGCGCCAGCAGCCCCGGACGTCAAGAGACCCAGTACTTC
>many|.|TRBV25-1|TRBJ2-5|13
CASIQRGEETQYF
TGTGCCAGCATACAACGCGGGGAAGAGACCCAGTACTTC
>many|.|TRBV5-1|TRBJ2-1|14
CASSPGPSYNEQFF
TGCGCCAGCTCCCCGGGACCTTCCTACAATGAGCAGTTCTTC
>.|TRBD2|TRBV2|TRBJ2-1|16
CAGSLRLAGAYNEQFF
TGTGCCGGCAGTCTTAGACTAGCGGGAGCCTACAATGAGCAGTTCTTC
>.|TRBD2|TRBV2|TRBJ2-2|15
CASRREASGTGELFF
TGTGCCAGCAGAAGGGAGGCTAGCGGCACCGGGGAGCTGTTTTTT
>many|TRBD1|TRBV27|TRBJ2-1|18
CASSNRRTDRASGLGQFF
TGTGCCAGCAGTAACCGTCGAACGGACAGGGCCAGCGGGCTAGGGCAGTTCTTC
>many|TRBD1|TRBV7-3|TRBJ2-1|16
CASSLVPARGNNEQFF
TGTGCCAGCAGCTTGGTTCCGGCCAGGGGGAACAATGAGCAGTTCTTC
>many|.|TRBV29-1|TRBJ2-3|12
CSVVPITDTQYF
TGCAGCGTTGTACCCATCACAGATACGCAGTATTTT
>many|.|TRBV2|TRBJ2-3|10
CASTTDTQYF
TGTGCCAGCACCACAGATACGCAGTATTTT
>many|.|TRBV7-2|TRBJ2-2|12
CASSFITGELFF
TGTGCCAGCAGCTTTATCACCGGGGAGCTGTTTTTT
>many|TRBD1|TRBV5-1|TRBJ2-2|16
CASSSTDRGRTGELFF
TGCGCCAGCAGCTCCACGGACAGGGGAAGGACCGGGGAGCTGTTTTTT
>few|TRBD1|TRBV6-2/TRBV6-3|TRBJ2-1|15
CASSDGQVHYNEQFF
TGTGCCAGCAGCGACGGACAGGTACACTACAATGAGCAGTTCTTC
>many|.|TRBV5-1|TRBJ2-7|16
CASSLGFGRPRDEQYF
TGCGCCAGCAGCTTGGGGTTCGGACGTCCGCGGGACGAGCAGTACTTC
>many|TRBD1|TRBV15|TRBJ2-1|16
CATSRDRGLIYNEQFF
TGTGCCACCAGCAGAGACAGGGGGCTGATCTACAATGAGCAGTTCTTC
>many|.|TRBV18|TRBJ2-7|13
CASSFGQLEEQYF
TGTGCCAGCTCATTCGGACAGCTTGAGGAGCAGTACTTC
>many|.|TRBV20-1|TRBJ1-5|13
CSGRADGNQPQHF
TGCAGTGGAAGAGCAGACGGCAATCAGCCCCAGCATTTT
>many|TRBD2|TRBV7-9|TRBJ2-1|16
CASSEATGGVYNEQFF
TGTGCCAGCAGCGAAGCTACGGGGGGGGTCTACAATGAGCAGTTCTTC
>many|TRBD2|TRBV6-2/TRBV6-3|TRBJ2-5|18
CASSYSPLAGGLQETQYF
TGTGCCAGCAGTTACTCCCCCCTAGCGGGGGGCTTACAAGAGACCCAGTACTTC
>.|TRBD2|TRBV3-1|TRBJ2-1|17
CACMSSGGRDSYNEQFF
TGTGCCTGCATGTCTTCGGGGGGGAGGGACTCCTACAATGAGCAGTTCTTC
>many|.|TRBV21-1|TRBJ2-7|19
CASSKAQGPRRDREYEQYF
TGTGCCAGCAGCAAAGCGCAAGGTCCTCGCCGGGACAGGGAATACGAGCAGTACTTC
>many|.|TRBV19|TRBJ2-7|15
CASSARIGLSYEQYF
TGTGCCAGTAGTGCCCGAATCGGGCTCTCCTACGAGCAGTACTTC